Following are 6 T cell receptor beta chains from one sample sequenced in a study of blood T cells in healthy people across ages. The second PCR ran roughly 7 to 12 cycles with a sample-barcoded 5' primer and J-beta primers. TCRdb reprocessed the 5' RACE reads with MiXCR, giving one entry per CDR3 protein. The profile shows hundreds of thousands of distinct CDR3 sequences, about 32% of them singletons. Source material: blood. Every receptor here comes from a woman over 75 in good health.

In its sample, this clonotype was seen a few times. The CDR3 sequence is CASSQNRVREKLFF. The CDR3 nucleotides read TGTGCCAGCAGTCAGAACAGGGTACGAGAAAAACTGTTTTTT. The genes are TRBV27 and TRBJ1-4; TRBD1 might be the D (6 bases). CDR1 MNHEY and CDR2 SMNVEV come from the germline V gene (reference sequence). The ends were cut back, 5 bases at V and 8 bases at J, with 15 bases in the middle. This CDR3 region has 14 residues.

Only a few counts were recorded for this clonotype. The CDR3 region is CASSPGQGRQPQHF. In DNA, the CDR3 is TGTGCCAGCAGCCCGGGACAGGGCCGTCAGCCCCAGCATTTT. The chain combines TRBV12-3 or TRBV12-4 with TRBJ1-5; 9 positions match TRBD1. The length of the CDR3 is 14 residues. Trimming removed 6 bases from V and 6 bases from J; junction bases left unmatched: 6.

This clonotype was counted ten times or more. For the CDR3, the DNA is TGTGCCAGCAGCTTGAGCGGGGGGTCTTACAATGAGCAGTTCTTC. This sequence encodes CASSLSGGSYNEQFF. The chain joins TRBV7-2 to TRBJ2-1; the match to TRBD2 covers 9 bases. V dropped 3 bases and J dropped 4; count of bases not matched to a gene: 4. The CDR3 runs to 15 residues. Germline CDR1 reads SGHTA; CDR2 reads FQGNSA.

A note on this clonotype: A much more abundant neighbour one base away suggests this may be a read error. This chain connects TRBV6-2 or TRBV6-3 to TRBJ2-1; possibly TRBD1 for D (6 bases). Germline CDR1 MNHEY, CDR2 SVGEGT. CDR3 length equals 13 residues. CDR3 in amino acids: CASRSQGNNERFF. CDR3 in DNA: TGTGCCAGCAGATCACAGGGAAACAATGAGCGGTTCTTC.

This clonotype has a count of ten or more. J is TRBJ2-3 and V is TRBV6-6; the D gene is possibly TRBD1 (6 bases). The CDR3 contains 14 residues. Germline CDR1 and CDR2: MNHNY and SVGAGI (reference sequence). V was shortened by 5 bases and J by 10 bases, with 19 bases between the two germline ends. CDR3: CASSADRSRGAQYF. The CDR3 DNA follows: TGTGCCAGCAGTGCTGACAGGTCAAGAGGTGCGCAGTATTTT.

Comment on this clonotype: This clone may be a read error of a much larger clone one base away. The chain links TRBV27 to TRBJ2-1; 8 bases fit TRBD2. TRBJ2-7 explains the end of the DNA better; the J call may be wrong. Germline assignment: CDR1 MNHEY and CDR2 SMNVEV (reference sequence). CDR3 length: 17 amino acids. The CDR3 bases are TGTGCCAGCAGTTCGGCCTCCGGGACTAGATGGGTCAATGAGCAGTACTTC. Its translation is CASSSASGTRWVNEQYF.